This T cell receptor beta chain was observed in a study of blood T cell repertoires in COVID-19. Profiled with immunoSEQ multiplex PCR; TCRdb holds only in-frame clones, not every one. The sample holds about 300,000 clones, around 80% seen once. The CDR3 consists of 15 residues. The germline V gene has CDR1 SQVTM and CDR2 ANQGSEA. V lost 3 bases, J lost 5 bases, and 7 bases stayed unmatched. The chain joins TRBV29-1 to TRBJ2-1, with 10 bases matching TRBD2. This clonotype was sampled from a woman aged 45-59 years with acute or convalescent COVID-19. The material sequenced was peripheral blood. CDR3 DNA sequence: TGCAGCGTTGACCCAACTAGCGGGATCCACAATGAGCAGTTCTTC. Protein product: CSVDPTSGIHNEQFF.